The 8 T cell receptor beta chains below were found in one sample sequenced in a study of OX40 agonist ivuxolimab in advanced cancers. Generated by immunoSEQ multiplex PCR, the TCRdb table keeps only in-frame clones and is missing some. This table has about 59,000 clones, roughly 84% appearing once. The sequences come from CD4+ or CD8+ T cells sorted from blood, collected in a trial of the OX40 agonist ivuxolimab. The receptors come from an adult with an advanced solid tumor such as melanoma, head and neck, liver or kidney cancer.

Only one count was recorded for this clone. This rearrangement joins TRBV29-1 to TRBJ2-5, with D tentatively TRBD1 or TRBD2 (5 bases each). The germline V gene has CDR1 SQVTM and CDR2 ANQGSEA. This CDR3 comprises 15 residues. Trimming cost V 6 bases and J 5 bases, with 22 bases left between them. The CDR3, as DNA: TGCAGCGTACCTTCGAGGGGTTTAGACTTGGAGACCCAGTACTTC. Amino acid sequence: CSVPSRGLDLETQYF.

This clone was observed once. This chain connects TRBV7-6 to TRBJ2-1; D not resolved. Germline CDR1 SGHVS, CDR2 FNYEAQ. This CDR3 is 14 amino acids long. The V end was cut by 1 base, the J end by 4 bases, with 8 bases between. The CDR3 sequence: CASSLVRGYNEQFF. The CDR3 DNA reads as TGTGCCAGCAGCTTAGTCCGAGGTTACAATGAGCAGTTCTTC.

The chain employs TRBV13 and TRBJ2-7, with D perhaps being TRBD1 or TRBD2 (5 bases each). The germline CDR1 and CDR2 sequences are PRHDT and FYEKMQ (reference sequence). The V gene lost 4 bases and the J gene lost 3 bases, with 10 bases spanning the gap. CDR3 length: 13 amino acids. CDR3 residues: CASSSGTDYEQYF. The CDR3, as DNA: TGTGCCAGCAGCTCCGGGACGGACTACGAGCAGTACTTC.

This sequence joins TRBV9 and TRBJ2-1; D is unclear. Trimming removed 3 bases at V and 0 bases at J, with 13 bases between. Germline CDR1 SGDLS, CDR2 YYNGEE. This CDR3 contains 16 residues. The CDR3 nucleotides read TGTGCCAGCAGCGAACGGAGCAGGAGCTCCTACAATGAGCAGTTCTTC. Translated, it gives CASSERSRSSYNEQFF.

The chain recombines TRBV18 with TRBJ2-2; D unresolved. This CDR3 is built from 16 residues. Germline V lookup: CDR1 KGHSH, CDR2 LQKENI. Trimming removed 4 bases at V and 4 bases at J, with 16 bases between. CDR3 loop: CASSRSQSRSTGELFF. In nucleotides, the CDR3 is TGTGCCAGCTCACGTTCCCAGTCCCGGAGCACCGGGGAGCTGTTTTTT.

There are a few counts of this clone. J is TRBJ2-7 and V is TRBV4-1; D may correspond to TRBD1 or TRBD2 (5 bases each). The ends were cut back, 1 base at V and 0 bases at J, with 19 bases in the middle. CDR1 is MGHRA, CDR2 YSYEKL, per germline. This CDR3 has 18 amino acids. CDR3 sequence (DNA): TGCGCCAGCAGCCAAGCCCGGATCCGGGACGGTAGCTCCTACGAGCAGTACTTC. This encodes CASSQARIRDGSSYEQYF.

Only a few counts were recorded for this clone. V gene TRBV18 combines with J gene TRBJ1-5; unclear D gene. This CDR3 is built from 13 residues. CDR1 is KGHSH, CDR2 LQKENI, per germline. The V gene lost 4 bases and the J gene lost 4 bases, with 8 bases spanning the gap. The CDR3 loop is CASSRLTNQPQHF. The CDR3, as DNA: TGTGCCAGCTCACGATTAACTAATCAGCCCCAGCATTTT.

Only one count was recorded for this clone. The chain is built from TRBV14 and TRBJ2-2; D is ambiguous. V was cut by 3 bases and J by 7 bases, with 9 bases left in between. The CDR3 runs to 13 residues. The germline V gene has CDR1 SGHDN and CDR2 FVKESK. This CDR3 reads CASSQGRFGELFF. The CDR3 DNA is TGTGCCAGCAGCCAGGGAAGGTTCGGGGAGCTGTTTTTT.